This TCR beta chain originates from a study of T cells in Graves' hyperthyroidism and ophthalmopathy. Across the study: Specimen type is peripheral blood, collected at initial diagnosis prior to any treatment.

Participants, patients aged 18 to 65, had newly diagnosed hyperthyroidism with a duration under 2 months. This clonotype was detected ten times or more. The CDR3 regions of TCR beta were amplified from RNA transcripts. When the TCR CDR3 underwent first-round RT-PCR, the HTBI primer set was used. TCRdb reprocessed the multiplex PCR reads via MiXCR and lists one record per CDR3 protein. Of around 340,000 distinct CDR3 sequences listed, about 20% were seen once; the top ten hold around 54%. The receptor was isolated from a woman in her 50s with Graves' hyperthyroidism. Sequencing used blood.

In DNA, the CDR3 is TGTGCCAGCACTACTGGGGGGTTCGAGACCCAGTACTTC. This sequence encodes CASTTGGFETQYF. The chain combines TRBV12-3 or TRBV12-4 with TRBJ2-5; a weak D match, TRBD2 (6 bases). V was pared by 7 bases and J by 5 bases, with 14 bases between. The CDR3 runs 13 residues.